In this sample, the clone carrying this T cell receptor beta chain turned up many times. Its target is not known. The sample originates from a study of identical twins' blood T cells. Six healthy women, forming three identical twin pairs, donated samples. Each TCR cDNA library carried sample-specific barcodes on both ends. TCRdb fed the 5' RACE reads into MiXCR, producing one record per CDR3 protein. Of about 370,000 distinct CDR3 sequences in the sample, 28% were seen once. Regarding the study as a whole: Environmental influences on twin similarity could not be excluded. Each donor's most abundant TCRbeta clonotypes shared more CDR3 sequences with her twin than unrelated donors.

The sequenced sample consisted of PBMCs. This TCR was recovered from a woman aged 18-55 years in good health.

The DNA for the CDR3 is TGTGCCAGCAGCGTAGACTCTGAGACCCAGTACTTC. It specifies CASSVDSETQYF. The V call is TRBV9, the J call TRBJ2-5; D call uncertain. The CDR3 loop spans 12 amino acids. The germline V gene has CDR1 SGDLS and CDR2 YYNGEE. Deletions cut 0 bases from V and 5 bases from J, with 5 bases between.